This T cell receptor (beta chain) derives from a study of T-cell reconstitution after alpha-beta-depleted transplantation in children. The CDR3 totals 16 residues. The V gene lost 1 base and the J gene lost 0 bases, with 12 bases spanning the gap. Unique molecular identifiers were incorporated into the prepared TCRbeta library. TCRdb re-called the PCR reads through MiXCR, storing one row per CDR3 protein. This sample yields 500,000 or so distinct CDR3 sequences, of which around a third are seen a single time; 2% to 3% belongs to the top ten. The chain has TRBV12-3 or TRBV12-4 and TRBJ1-1, with D unclear. The sample was PBMCs from the stem cell graft donor, taken from the stem cell graft. This TCR derives from a human donor who donated a stem cell graft to a child with aplastic anemia. DNA for the CDR3: TGTGCCAGCAGTTTAGGGTTAACAGCACTGAACACTGAAGCTTTCTTT. Its protein product is CASSLGLTALNTEAFF.